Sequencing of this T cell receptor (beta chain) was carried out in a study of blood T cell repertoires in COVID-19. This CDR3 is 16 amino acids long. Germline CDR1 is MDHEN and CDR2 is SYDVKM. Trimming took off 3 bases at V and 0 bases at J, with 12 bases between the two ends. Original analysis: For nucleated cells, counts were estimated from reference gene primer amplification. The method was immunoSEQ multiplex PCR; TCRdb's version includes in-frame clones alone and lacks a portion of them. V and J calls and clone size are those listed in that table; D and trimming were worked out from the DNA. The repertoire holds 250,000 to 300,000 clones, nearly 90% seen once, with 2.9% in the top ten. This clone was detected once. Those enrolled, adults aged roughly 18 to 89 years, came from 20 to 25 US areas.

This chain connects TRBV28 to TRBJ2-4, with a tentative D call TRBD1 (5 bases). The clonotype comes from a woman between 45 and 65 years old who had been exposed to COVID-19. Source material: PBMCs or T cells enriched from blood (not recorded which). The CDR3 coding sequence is TGTGCCAGCAGTTTGAAGGGGCCTCTAGCCAAAAACATTCAGTACTTC. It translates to CASSLKGPLAKNIQYF.